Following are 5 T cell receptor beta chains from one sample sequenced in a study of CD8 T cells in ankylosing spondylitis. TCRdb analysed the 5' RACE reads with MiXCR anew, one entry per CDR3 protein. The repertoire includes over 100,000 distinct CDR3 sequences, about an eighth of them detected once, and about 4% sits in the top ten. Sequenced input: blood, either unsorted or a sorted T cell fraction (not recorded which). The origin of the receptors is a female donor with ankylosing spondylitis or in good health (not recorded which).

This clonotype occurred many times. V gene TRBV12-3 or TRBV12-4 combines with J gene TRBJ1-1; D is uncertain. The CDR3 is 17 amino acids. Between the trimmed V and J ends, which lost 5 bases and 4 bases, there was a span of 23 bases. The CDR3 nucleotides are TGTGCCAGCAGTCCCCGAGGGAGGGCCGGACGCAGCACTGAAGCTTTCTTT. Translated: CASSPRGRAGRSTEAFF.

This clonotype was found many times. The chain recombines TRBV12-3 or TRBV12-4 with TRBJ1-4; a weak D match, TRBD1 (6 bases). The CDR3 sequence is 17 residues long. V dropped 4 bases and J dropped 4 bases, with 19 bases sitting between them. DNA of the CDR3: TGTGCCAGCAGTTCCAACTCGTACAGGGCCGTTAATGAAAAACTGTTTTTT. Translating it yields CASSSNSYRAVNEKLFF.

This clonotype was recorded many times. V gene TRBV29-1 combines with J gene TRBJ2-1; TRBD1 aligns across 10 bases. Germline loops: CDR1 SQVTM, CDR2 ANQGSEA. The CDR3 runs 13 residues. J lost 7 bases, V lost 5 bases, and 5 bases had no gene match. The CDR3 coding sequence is TGCAGCGTTCTGGCGGACAGGGGGAATGAGCAGTTCTTC. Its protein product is CSVLADRGNEQFF.

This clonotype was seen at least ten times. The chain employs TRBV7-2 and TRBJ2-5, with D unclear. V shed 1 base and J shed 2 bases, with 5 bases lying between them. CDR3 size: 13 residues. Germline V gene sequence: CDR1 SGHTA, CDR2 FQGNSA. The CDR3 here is CASSLVEQETQYF. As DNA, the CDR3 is TGTGCCAGCAGCTTAGTGGAGCAAGAGACCCAGTACTTC.

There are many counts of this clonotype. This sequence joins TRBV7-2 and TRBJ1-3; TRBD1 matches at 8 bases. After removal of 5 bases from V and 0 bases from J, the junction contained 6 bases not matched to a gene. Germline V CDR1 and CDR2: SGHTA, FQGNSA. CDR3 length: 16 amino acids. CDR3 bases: TGTGCCAGCAGCGTCTCCGGGACAGGCTCTGGAAACACCATATATTTT. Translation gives CASSVSGTGSGNTIYF.